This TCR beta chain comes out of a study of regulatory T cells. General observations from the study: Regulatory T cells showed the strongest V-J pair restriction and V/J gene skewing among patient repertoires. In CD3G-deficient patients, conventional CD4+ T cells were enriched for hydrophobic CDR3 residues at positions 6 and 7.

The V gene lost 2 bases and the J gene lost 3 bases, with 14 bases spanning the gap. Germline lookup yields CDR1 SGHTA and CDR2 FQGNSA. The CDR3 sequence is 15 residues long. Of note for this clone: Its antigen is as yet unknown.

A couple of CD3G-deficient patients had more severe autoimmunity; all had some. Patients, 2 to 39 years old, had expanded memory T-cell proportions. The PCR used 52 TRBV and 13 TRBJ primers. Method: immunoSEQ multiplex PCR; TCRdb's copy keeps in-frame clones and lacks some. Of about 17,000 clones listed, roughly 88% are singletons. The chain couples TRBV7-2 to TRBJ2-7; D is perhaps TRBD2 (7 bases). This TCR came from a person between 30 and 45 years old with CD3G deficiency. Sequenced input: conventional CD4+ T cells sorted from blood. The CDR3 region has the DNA TGTGCCAGCAGCTTAACCGGGGGGCTAGGCTACGAGCAGTACTTC. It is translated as CASSLTGGLGYEQYF. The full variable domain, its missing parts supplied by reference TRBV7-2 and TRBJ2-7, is GAGVSQSPSNKVTEKGKDVELRCDPISGHTALYWYRQSLGQGLEFLIYFQGNSAPDKSGLPSDRFSAERTGGSVSTLTIQRTQQEDSAVYLCASSLTGGLGYEQYFGPGTRLTVT.